The T cell receptor beta chain under discussion was sequenced for a study of blood T cell repertoires in COVID-19. Trimming cost V 4 bases and J 2 bases; bases outside gene matches: 11. CDR3 length: 16 residues. Germline lookup yields CDR1 GTSNPN and CDR2 SVGIG (reference sequence). In the original processing: Counts of nucleated cells, estimated from reference gene primer amplification, were obtained. Using immunoSEQ multiplex PCR, the repertoire was profiled, and TCRdb retains in-frame clones only, with some absent. For V, J and clone size, that table is used; D and trimming come from the DNA. The sample has about 110,000 clones, approximately 80% seen once.

Source material: peripheral blood. The source of this sequence is a woman aged 60 to 75 with acute or convalescent COVID-19. The chain has TRBV30 and TRBJ2-1; 7 bases match TRBD2. The CDR3 region is CAWKGLGGKTYNEQFF. The CDR3 DNA is TGTGCCTGGAAGGGGTTGGGAGGGAAGACCTACAATGAGCAGTTCTTC.